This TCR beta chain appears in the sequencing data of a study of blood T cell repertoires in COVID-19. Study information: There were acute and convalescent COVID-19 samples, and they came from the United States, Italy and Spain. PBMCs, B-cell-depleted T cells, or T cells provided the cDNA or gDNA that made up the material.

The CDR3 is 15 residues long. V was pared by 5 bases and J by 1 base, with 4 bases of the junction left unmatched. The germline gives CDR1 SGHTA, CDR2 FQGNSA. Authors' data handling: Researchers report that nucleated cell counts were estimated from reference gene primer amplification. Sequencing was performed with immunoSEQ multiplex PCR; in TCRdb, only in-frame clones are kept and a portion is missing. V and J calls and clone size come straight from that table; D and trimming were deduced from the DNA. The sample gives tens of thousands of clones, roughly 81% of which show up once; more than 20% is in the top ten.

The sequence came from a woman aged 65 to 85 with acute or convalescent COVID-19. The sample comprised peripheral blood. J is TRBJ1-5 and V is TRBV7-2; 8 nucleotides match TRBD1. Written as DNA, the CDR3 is TGTGCCAGCAGCGGACAGGGAGGGAGCAATCAGCCCCAGCATTTT. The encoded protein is CASSGQGGSNQPQHF.